Sequencing of this TCR beta chain was carried out in a study of early T cells in non-severe SARS-CoV-2 infection. This clonotype appeared many times. Its target is not known. CDR3 length equals 15 residues. V was cut by 5 bases and J by 7 bases, with 17 bases left in between. General study findings and limits: VDJdb-based matching was biased toward anti-spike CD8 responses and missed private and CD4 specificities.

The protocol attached unique molecular identifiers to individual cDNA molecules. TCRdb called the 5' RACE reads again in MiXCR, with one record for every CDR3 protein. Of about 48,000 distinct CDR3 sequences in the sample, 7% to 8% were seen once. This clonotype was sampled from an adult who was a healthcare worker with PCR-confirmed SARS-CoV-2 infection or an uninfected control (not recorded which). The sequenced material came from whole blood. The J gene is TRBJ1-4, the V gene TRBV12-3 or TRBV12-4, with D tentatively TRBD1 (6 bases). The DNA of the CDR3 is TGTGCCAGCAGTCCGCAGGGGAGGGGAGGTGAAAAACTGTTTTTT. Protein sequence: CASSPQGRGGEKLFF.